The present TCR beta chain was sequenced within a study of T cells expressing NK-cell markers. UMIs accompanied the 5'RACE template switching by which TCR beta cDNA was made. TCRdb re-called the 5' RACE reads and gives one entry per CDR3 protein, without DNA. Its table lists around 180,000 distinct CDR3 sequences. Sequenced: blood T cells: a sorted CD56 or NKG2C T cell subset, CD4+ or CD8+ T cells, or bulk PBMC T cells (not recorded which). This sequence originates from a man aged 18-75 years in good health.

CDR3 loop: CASSLGGAPYEQYF. The V gene is TRBV12-3 or TRBV12-4, the J gene TRBJ2-7. This CDR3 has 14 amino acids.